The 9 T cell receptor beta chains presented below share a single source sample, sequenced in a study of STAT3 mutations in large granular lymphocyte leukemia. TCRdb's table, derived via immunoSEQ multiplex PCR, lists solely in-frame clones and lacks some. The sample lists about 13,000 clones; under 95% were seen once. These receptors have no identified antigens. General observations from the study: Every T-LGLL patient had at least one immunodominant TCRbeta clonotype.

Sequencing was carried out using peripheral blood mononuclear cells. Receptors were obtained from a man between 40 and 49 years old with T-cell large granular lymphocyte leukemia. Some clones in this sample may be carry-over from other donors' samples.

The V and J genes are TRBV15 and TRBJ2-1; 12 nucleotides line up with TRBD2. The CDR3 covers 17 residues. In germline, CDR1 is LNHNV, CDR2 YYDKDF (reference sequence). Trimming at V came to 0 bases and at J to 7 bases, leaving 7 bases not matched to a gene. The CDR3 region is CATSRDRLAGGRNEQFF. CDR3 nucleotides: TGTGCCACCAGCAGAGATCGGCTAGCGGGGGGGCGTAATGAGCAGTTCTTC.

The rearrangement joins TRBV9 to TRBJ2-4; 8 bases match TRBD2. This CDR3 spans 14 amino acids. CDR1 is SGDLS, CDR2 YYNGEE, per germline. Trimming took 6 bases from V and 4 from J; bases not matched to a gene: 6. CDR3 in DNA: TGTGCCAGCACACCCGGGGGGGGAAAAAACATTCAGTACTTC. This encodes CASTPGGGKNIQYF.

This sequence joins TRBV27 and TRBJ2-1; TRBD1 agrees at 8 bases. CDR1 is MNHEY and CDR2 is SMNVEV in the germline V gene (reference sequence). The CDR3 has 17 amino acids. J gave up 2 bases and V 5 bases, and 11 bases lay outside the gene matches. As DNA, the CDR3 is TGTGCCAGCAGTCCCACGACAGGGGTAAGGCCCTACAATGAGCAGTTCTTC. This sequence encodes CASSPTTGVRPYNEQFF.

The CDR3 nucleotides read TGTGCCAGCAATCCGCAGGGTAATTCACCCCTCCACTTT. This sequence encodes CASNPQGNSPLHF. The chain employs TRBV6-1 and TRBJ1-6, with D possibly matching TRBD1 (5 bases). CDR3 length: 13 amino acids. Germline V CDR1 and CDR2: MNHNS, SASEGT. V was shortened by 7 bases and J by 6 bases, with 10 bases between the two germline ends.

DNA of the CDR3: TGTGCCAGCAGGCCGGGAAACTATGGCTACACCTTC. Its translation is CASRPGNYGYTF. The genes are TRBV6-5 and TRBJ1-2, with D unresolved. V gave up 6 bases and J gave up 2 bases, with 7 bases separating them. CDR1 and CDR2 (germline): MNHEY, SVGAGI. This CDR3 is 12 amino acids long.

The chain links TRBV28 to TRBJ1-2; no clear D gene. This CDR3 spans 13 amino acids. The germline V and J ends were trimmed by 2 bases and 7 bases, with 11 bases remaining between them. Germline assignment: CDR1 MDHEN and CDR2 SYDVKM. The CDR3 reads CASSLGGVAGYTF. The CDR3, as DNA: TGTGCCAGCAGTTTAGGCGGGGTCGCTGGCTACACCTTC.

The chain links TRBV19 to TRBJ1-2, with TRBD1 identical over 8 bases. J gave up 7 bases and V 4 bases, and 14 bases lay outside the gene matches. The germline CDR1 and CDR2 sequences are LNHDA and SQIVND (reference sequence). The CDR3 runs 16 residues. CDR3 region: CASSNGPDRAYSGYTF. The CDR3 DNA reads TGTGCCAGTAGTAACGGACCGGACAGGGCTTATTCTGGCTACACCTTC.

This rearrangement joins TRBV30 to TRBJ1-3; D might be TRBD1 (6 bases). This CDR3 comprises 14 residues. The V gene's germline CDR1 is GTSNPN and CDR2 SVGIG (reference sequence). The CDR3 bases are TGTGCTACGAACAGGGACCCGTCTGGAAACACCATATATTTT. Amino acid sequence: CATNRDPSGNTIYF. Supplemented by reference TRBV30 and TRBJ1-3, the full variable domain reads SQTIHQWPATLVQPVGSPLSLECTVEGTSNPNLYWYRQAAGRGLQLLFYSVGIGQISSEVPQNLSASRPQDRQFILSSKKLLLSDSGFYLCATNRDPSGNTIYFGEGSWLTVV.

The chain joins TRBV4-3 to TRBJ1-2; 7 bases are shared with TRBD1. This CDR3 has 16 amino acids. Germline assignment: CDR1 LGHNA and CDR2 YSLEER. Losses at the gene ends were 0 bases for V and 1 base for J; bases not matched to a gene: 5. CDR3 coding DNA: TGCGCCAGCAGCCAAGATATCGGGACAGTTAACTATGGCTACACCTTC. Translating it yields CASSQDIGTVNYGYTF.